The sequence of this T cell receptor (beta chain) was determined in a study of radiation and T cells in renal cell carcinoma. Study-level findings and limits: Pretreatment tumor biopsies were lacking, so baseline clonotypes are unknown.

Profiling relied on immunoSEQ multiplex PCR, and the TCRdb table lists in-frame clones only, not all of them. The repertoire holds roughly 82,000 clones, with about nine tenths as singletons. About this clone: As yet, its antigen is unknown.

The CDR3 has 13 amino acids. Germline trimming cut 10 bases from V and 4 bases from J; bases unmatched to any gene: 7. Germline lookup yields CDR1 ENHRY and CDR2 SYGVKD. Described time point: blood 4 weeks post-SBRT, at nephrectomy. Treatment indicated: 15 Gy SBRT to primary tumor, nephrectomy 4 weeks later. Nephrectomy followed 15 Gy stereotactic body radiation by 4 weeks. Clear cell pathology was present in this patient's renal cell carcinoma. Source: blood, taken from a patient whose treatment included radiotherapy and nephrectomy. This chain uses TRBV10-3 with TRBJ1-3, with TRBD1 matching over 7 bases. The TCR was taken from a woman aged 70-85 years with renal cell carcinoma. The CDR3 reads CASKTGEGNTIYF. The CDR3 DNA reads TGTGCCAGCAAAACAGGGGAGGGAAACACCATATATTTT.